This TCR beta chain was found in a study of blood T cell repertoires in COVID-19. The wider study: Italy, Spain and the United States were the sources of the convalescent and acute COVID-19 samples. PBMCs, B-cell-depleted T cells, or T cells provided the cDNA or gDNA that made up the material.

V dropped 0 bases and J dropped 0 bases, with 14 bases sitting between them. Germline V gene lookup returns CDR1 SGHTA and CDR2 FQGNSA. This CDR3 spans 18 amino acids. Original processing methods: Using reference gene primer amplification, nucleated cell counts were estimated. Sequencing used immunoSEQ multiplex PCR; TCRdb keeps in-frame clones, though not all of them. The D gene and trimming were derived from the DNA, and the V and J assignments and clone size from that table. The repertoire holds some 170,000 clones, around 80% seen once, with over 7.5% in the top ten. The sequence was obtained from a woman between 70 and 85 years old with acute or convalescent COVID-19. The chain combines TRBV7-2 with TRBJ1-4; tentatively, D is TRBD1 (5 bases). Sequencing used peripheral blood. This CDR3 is CASSLARQGGSTNEKLFF. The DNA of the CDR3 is TGTGCCAGCAGCTTAGCGAGGCAGGGAGGGTCAACTAATGAAAAACTGTTTTTT.